The entry below gives a single T cell receptor beta chain sequence along with its context. Its antigen is unknown. The conserved phenylalanine or tryptophan normally closing the CDR3 is absent here, so this likely arose from a read error. The data were obtained in a study of CD8 T cells in ankylosing spondylitis. Findings and caveats of the study: Ankylosing spondylitis blood seemed to carry a telltale TCR beta motif made of under ten highly homologous variants. Matched ankylosing spondylitis synovial fluid reportedly showed significant enrichment of disease-linked clones. The disease-linked clones had a CD8+ phenotype and low blood frequencies. Some of the motif variants had earlier been found in reactive arthritis patients' fluid and blood.

Construction of TCR beta libraries was performed using quantitative 5'-RACE with molecular barcodes. TCRdb fed the 5' RACE reads into MiXCR, producing one record per CDR3 protein. The sample has about 440,000 distinct CDR3 sequences, under 20% seen once. CDR3 length: 13 amino acids. Trimming took 5 bases from V and 8 from J; bases not matched to a gene: 5. Germline CDR1 and CDR2: GTSNPN and SVGIG (reference sequence). This chain uses TRBV30 with TRBJ1-6; TRBD1 matches at 8 bases. The specimen sequenced was blood, either unsorted or a sorted T cell fraction (not recorded which). This clonotype was sampled from a male donor with ankylosing spondylitis. DNA of the CDR3: TGTGCCTGGTCTGCAGGGGGCGATTCACCCCTCCACTGT. Translating it yields CAWSAGGDSPLHC.